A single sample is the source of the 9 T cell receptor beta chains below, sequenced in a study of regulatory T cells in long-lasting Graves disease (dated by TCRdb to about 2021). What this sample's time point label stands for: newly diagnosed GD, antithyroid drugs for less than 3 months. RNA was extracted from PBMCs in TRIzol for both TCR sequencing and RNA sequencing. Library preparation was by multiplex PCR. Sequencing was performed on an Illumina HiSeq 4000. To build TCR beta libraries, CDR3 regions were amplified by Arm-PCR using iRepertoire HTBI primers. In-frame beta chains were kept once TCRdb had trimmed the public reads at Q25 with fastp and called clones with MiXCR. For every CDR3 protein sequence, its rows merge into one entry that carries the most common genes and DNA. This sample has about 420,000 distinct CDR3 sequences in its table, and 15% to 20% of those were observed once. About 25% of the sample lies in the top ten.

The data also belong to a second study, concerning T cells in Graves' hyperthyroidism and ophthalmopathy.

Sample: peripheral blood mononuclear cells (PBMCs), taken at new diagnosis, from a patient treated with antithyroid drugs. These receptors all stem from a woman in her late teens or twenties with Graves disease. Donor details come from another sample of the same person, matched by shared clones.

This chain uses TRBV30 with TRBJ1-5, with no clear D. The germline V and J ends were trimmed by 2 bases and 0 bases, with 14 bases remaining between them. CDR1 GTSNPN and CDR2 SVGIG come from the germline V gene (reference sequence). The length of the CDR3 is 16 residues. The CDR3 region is CAWSFRTRSSNQPQHF. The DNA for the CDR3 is TGTGCCTGGAGTTTCCGTACACGATCTAGCAATCAGCCCCAGCATTTT.

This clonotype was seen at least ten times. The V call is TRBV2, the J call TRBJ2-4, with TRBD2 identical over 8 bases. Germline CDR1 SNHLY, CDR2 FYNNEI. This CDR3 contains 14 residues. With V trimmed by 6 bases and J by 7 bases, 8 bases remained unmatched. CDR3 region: CASSGGEWGNIQYF. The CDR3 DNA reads TGTGCCAGCAGCGGGGGGGAGTGGGGGAACATTCAGTACTTC.

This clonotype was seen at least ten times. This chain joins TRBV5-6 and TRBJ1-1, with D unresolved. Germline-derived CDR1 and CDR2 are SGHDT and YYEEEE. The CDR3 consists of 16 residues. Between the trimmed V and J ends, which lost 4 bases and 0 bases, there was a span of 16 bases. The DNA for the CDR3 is TGTGCCAGCAGCCCGGACCGCAAATACATGAACACTGAAGCTTTCTTT. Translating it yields CASSPDRKYMNTEAFF.

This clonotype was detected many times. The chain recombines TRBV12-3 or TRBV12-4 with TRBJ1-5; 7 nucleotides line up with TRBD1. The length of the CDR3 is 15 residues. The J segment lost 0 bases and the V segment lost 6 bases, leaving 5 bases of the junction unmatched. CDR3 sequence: CASRRQGSSNQPQHF. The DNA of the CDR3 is TGTGCCAGCAGGAGACAGGGTTCTAGCAATCAGCCCCAGCATTTT.

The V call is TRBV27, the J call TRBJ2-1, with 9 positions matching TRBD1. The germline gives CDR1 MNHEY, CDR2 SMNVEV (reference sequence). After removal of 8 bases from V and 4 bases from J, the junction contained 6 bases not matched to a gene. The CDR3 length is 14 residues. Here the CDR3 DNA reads TGTGCCAGCGCAACCGGGACAGGGTACAATGAGCAGTTCTTC. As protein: CASATGTGYNEQFF.

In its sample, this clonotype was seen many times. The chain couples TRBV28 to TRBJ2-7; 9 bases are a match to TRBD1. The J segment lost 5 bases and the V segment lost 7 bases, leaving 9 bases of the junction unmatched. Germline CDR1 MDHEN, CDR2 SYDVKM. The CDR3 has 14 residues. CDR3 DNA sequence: TGTGCCAGCATCACCGGGACAGGGTTCCACGAGCAGTACTTC. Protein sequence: CASITGTGFHEQYF.

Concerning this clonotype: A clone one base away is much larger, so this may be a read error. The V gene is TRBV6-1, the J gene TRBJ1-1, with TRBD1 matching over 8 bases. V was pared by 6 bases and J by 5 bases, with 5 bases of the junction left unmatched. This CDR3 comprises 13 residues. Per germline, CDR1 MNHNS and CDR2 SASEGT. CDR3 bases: TGTGCCAGCAGGACAGGGGTTTGGACTGAAGCTTTCTTT. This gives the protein CASRTGVWTEAFF.

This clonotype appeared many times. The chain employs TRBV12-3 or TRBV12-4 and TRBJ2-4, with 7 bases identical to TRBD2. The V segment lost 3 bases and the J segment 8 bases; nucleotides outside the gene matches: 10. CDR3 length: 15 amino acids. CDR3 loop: CASSLEGGPGYIQYF. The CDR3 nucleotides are TGTGCCAGCAGTTTGGAGGGAGGGCCCGGATACATTCAGTACTTC.

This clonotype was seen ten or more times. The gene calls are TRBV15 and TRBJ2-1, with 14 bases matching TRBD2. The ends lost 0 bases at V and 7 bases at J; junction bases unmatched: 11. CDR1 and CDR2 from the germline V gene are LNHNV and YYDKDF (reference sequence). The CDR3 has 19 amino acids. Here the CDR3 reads CATSRDPPGTSGRGNEQFF. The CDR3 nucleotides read TGTGCCACCAGCAGAGATCCTCCCGGGACTAGCGGGAGAGGGAATGAGCAGTTCTTC.